This T cell receptor (beta chain) appears in the sequencing data of a study of CD8 T cells in ankylosing spondylitis. TCRdb re-derived calls from the 5' RACE reads in MiXCR, one entry per CDR3 protein. This table has some 840,000 distinct CDR3 sequences, 12% appearing once. Turning to this clonotype: What it binds is not known.

Study outcomes and limitations: Matched synovial fluid from ankylosing spondylitis patients was reported to be enriched for disease-linked clones. Disease-associated clonotypes exhibited CD8+ identity and were relatively infrequent in peripheral blood. Seven to nine highly homologous variants formed a TCR beta motif that appeared characteristic of ankylosing spondylitis blood. A subset of motif variants has previously been described in the synovial fluid and blood of reactive arthritis.

J lost 5 bases, V lost 4 bases, and 14 bases had no gene match. Per the germline V gene, CDR1 is SGHTA and CDR2 is FQGNSA. This CDR3 contains 17 residues. The genes are TRBV7-2 and TRBJ2-3; 8 bases line up with TRBD2. Sequences were obtained from blood, either unsorted or a sorted T cell fraction (not recorded which). The sequence was collected from a male donor with ankylosing spondylitis. The CDR3 DNA reads as TGTGCCAGCAGCTACGCGGTCGGGACTAGGATCTTAGATACGCAGTATTTT. This encodes CASSYAVGTRILDTQYF.